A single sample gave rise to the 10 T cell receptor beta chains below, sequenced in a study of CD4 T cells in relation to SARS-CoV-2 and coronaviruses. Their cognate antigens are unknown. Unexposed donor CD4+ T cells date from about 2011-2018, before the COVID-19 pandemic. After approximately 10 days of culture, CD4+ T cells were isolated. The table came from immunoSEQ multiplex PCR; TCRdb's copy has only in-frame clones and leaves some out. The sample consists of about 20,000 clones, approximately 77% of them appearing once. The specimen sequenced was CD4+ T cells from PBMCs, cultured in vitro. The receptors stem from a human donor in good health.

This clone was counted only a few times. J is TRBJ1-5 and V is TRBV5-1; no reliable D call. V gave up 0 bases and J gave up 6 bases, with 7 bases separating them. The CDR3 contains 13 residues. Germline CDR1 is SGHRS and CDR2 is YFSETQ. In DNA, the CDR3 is TGCGCCAGCAGCTTGGGGTTTAGTCAGCCCCAGCATTTT. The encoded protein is CASSLGFSQPQHF.

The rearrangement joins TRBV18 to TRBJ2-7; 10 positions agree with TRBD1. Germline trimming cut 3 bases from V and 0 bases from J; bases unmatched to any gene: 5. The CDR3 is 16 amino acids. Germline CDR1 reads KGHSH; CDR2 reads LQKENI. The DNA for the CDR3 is TGTGCCAGCTCACCCCTGGACAGGGGGGCCTCCTACGAGCAGTACTTC. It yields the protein CASSPLDRGASYEQYF.

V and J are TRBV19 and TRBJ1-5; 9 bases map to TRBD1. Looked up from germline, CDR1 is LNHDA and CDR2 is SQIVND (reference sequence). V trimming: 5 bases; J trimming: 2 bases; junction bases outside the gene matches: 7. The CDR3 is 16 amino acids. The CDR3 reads CASSVRQGVRNQPQHF. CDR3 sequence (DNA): TGTGCCAGTAGTGTGAGACAGGGGGTTCGCAATCAGCCCCAGCATTTT. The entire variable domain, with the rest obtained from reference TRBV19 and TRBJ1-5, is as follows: DGGITQSPKYLFRKEGQNVTLSCEQNLNHDAMYWYRQDPGQGLRLIYYSQIVNDFQKGDIAEGYSVSREKKESFPLTVTSAQKNPTAFYLCASSVRQGVRNQPQHFGDGTRLSIL.

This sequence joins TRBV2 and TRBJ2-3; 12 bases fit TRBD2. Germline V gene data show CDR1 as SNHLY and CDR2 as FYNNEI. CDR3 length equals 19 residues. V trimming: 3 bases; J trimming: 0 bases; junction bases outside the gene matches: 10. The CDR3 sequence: CASSEHLAGGSGSTDTQYF. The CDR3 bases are TGTGCCAGCAGTGAGCATCTAGCGGGAGGGAGTGGGAGCACAGATACGCAGTATTTT.

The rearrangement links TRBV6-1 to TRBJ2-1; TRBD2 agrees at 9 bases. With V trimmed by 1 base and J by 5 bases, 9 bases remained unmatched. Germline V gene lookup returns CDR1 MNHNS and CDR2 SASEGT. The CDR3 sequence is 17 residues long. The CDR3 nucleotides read TGTGCCAGCAGTGAAGACCTAGCGGGGATCTTGGACAATGAGCAGTTCTTC. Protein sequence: CASSEDLAGILDNEQFF.

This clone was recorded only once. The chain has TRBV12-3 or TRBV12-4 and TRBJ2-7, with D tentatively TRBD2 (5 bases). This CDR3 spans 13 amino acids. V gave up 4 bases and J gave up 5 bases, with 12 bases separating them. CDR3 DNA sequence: TGTGCCAGCAGTTCCTCTAGCATTAACGAGCAGTACTTC. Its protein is CASSSSSINEQYF.

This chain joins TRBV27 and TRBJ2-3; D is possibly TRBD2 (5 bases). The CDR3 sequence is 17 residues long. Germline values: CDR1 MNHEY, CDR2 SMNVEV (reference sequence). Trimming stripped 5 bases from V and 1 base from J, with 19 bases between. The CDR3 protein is CASSPRATSDRTDTQYF. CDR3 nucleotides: TGTGCCAGCAGTCCAAGGGCTACTAGTGATCGCACAGATACGCAGTATTTT.

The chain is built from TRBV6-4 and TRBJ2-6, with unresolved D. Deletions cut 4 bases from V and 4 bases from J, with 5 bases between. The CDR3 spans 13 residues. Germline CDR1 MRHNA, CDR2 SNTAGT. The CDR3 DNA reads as TGTGCCAGCAGTGTGACAGGGGCCAACGTCCTGACTTTC. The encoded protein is CASSVTGANVLTF.

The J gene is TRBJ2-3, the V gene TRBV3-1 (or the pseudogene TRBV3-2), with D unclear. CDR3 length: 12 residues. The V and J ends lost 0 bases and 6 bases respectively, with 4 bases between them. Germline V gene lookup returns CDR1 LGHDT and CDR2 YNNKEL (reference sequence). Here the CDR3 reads CASSQEMDTQYF. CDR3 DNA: TGTGCCAGCAGCCAAGAAATGGATACGCAGTATTTT.

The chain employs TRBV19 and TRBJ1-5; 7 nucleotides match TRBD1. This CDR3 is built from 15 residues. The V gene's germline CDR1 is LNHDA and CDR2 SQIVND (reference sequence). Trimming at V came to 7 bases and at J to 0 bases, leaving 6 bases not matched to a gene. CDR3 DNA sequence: TGTGCCAGTATTAGAGGGACAGATAGCAATCAGCCCCAGCATTTT. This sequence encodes CASIRGTDSNQPQHF.